The TCR beta chain under discussion was sequenced for a study of regulatory T cells in long-lasting Graves disease. The length of the CDR3 is 12 residues. The germline V gene has CDR1 MDHEN and CDR2 SYDVKM. Between the trimmed V and J ends, which lost 7 bases and 8 bases, there was a span of 12 bases. Time point reported: newly diagnosed GD, antithyroid drugs for less than 3 months. From PBMCs, RNA was extracted and then used to make the TCR library. The table lists this clonotype with many counts. The antigen is undetermined. Both iRepertoire HTBI primers and Arm-PCR of CDR3 regions were used to build the TCR beta libraries. TCRdb itself ran the multiplex PCR reads through MiXCR, one entry per CDR3 protein. The data contain 300,000 to 400,000 distinct CDR3 sequences, 16% of them seen just once; the ten biggest clones take up roughly 29%. Regarding the study as a whole: Investigators studied peripheral blood only, not thyroid tissue.

This sample also belongs to another study, concerning T cells in Graves' hyperthyroidism and ophthalmopathy. That study adds: Most thyroid clonotypes with frequency above 0.001 were detected in blood.

The TCR originated in a man aged 40-50 years with Graves disease. This chain connects TRBV28 to TRBJ2-1; no firm D call. The source material was peripheral blood mononuclear cells (PBMCs), sampled at new diagnosis, from a patient treated with antithyroid drugs. The CDR3 DNA reads TGTGCCAGCAAAGGGCACTTCGATGAGCAGTTCTTC. Amino acid sequence: CASKGHFDEQFF.